This T cell receptor (beta chain) is from a study of cytomegalovirus exposure and HLA in healthy donors. Overall study context: Genotyping of some 390 donors showed that 80% to 85% belonged to the Caucasian-associated ancestry cluster.

Each donor was nominally healthy when sampled (though unrecorded immune exposures were likely). Study results and caveats: In a later analysis, V- and J-gene trimming of beta chains associated with a DCLRE1C missense variant, replicated independently.

In the PCR, 60 Vbeta and 13 Jbeta primers were used. Assay used: immunoSEQ multiplex PCR; TCRdb lists only in-frame clones, some missing. The sample shows 95,000 to 150,000 clones, more than 70% of them seen only once. As to this clone: Its target is not known.

The sequence came from a middle-aged man in good health and CMV-seronegative. Sequencing was done on a sample of PBMCs.

CDR3 in DNA: TGTGCCAGTAGGGAGGCTCCTAATGAAAAACTGTTTTTT. Its protein is CASREAPNEKLFF. This chain uses TRBV19 with TRBJ1-4; no firm D call. Germline values: CDR1 LNHDA, CDR2 SQIVND (reference sequence). Trimming removed 6 bases at V and 3 bases at J, with 8 bases between. The CDR3 has 13 amino acids.